Below are 15 T cell receptor beta chains sequenced from a single sample in a study of cytomegalovirus exposure and HLA in healthy donors. The primer mix had 60 Vbeta and 13 Jbeta primers. The method was immunoSEQ multiplex PCR; TCRdb's version includes in-frame clones alone and lacks a portion of them. The sample contains around 190,000 clones, about 80% of which appear only once. The source material was PBMCs. These receptor sequences come from a woman aged 30 to 39 in good health and CMV-seropositive.

This clone appeared a single time. The genes are TRBV7-6 and TRBJ2-1; 7 positions agree with TRBD1. Germline CDR1 is SGHVS and CDR2 is FNYEAQ. Unmatched junction bases numbered 2, after V lost 5 bases and J lost 7 bases. The CDR3 consists of 12 residues. The CDR3 region is CASSKTGNEQFF. DNA for the CDR3: TGTGCCAGCAGCAAGACAGGGAATGAGCAGTTCTTC. The complete variable domain, with remaining parts taken from reference TRBV7-6 and TRBJ2-1, reads GAGVSQSPRYKVTKRGQDVALRCDPISGHVSLYWYRQALGQGPEFLTYFNYEAQQDKSGLPNDRFSAERPEGSISTLTIQRTEQRDSAMYRCASSKTGNEQFFGPGTRLTVL.

Written as DNA, the CDR3 is TGCGCCAGCAGCCATCCTATGGGGACAGGGGGCATCTATCAGCCCCAGCATTTT. Protein: CASSHPMGTGGIYQPQHF. This chain uses TRBV4-1 with TRBJ1-5, with 12 bases identical to TRBD1. The CDR3 is 18 residues long. The V segment lost 3 bases and the J segment 5 bases; nucleotides outside the gene matches: 11. CDR1 and CDR2 (germline): MGHRA, YSYEKL.

The chain carries TRBV9 and TRBJ2-7; possibly TRBD1 for D (5 bases). V dropped 2 bases and J dropped 1 base, with 16 bases sitting between them. Germline-derived CDR1 and CDR2 are SGDLS and YYNGEE. The CDR3 spans 16 residues. The CDR3 DNA follows: TGTGCCAGCAGCGTTGCCGTAGGTGGGGCTTCCTACGAGCAGTACTTC. Protein product: CASSVAVGGASYEQYF. Combining the CDR3 with reference TRBV9 and TRBJ2-7 gives the whole variable domain DSGVTQTPKHLITATGQRVTLRCSPRSGDLSVYWYQQSLDQGLQFLIQYYNGEERAKGNILERFSAQQFPDLHSELNLSSLELGDSALYFCASSVAVGGASYEQYFGPGTRLTVT.

This clone was recorded a few times. The chain is built from TRBV7-8 and TRBJ2-7; D remains unclear. Germline assignment: CDR1 SGHVS and CDR2 FQNEAQ. V was clipped by 1 base and J by 2 bases, with 9 bases between them. The CDR3 totals 14 residues. The CDR3 loop reads CASSLEKRTYEQYF. The DNA for the CDR3 is TGTGCCAGCAGCTTAGAAAAGCGCACCTACGAGCAGTACTTC.

J is TRBJ2-1 and V is TRBV9; TRBD2 is a possible D gene (6 bases). Deletions cut 0 bases from V and 7 bases from J, with 14 bases between. In germline, CDR1 is SGDLS, CDR2 YYNGEE. CDR3 length equals 15 residues. CDR3 in amino acids: CASSVAGEPSNEQFF. CDR3 nucleotides: TGTGCCAGCAGCGTAGCGGGGGAGCCGAGTAATGAGCAGTTCTTC.

The genes are TRBV28 and TRBJ2-5; perhaps TRBD1 as D (6 bases). Germline V gene lookup returns CDR1 MDHEN and CDR2 SYDVKM. Trimming stripped 5 bases from V and 3 bases from J, with 10 bases between. The CDR3 extends over 13 amino acids. The CDR3 is CASSTGQEETQYF. The CDR3 DNA is TGTGCCAGCAGTACAGGGCAGGAAGAGACCCAGTACTTC.

The V gene is TRBV2, the J gene TRBJ2-5; D ambiguous. Germline CDR1 and CDR2: SNHLY and FYNNEI. This CDR3 contains 10 residues. With 2 bases removed from V and 11 bases from J, the gap between germline ends came to 6 bases. CDR3 sequence reads: CASSENRQYF. CDR3 nucleotide sequence: TGTGCCAGCAGTGAAAATCGGCAGTACTTC. The variable domain in full, completed from reference TRBV2 and TRBJ2-5, reads EPEVTQTPSHQVTQMGQEVILRCVPISNHLYFYWYRQILGQKVEFLVSFYNNEISEKSEIFDDQFSVERPDGSNFTLKIRSTKLEDSAMYFCASSENRQYFGPGTRLLVL.

This chain connects TRBV19 to TRBJ1-2, with D perhaps TRBD1 (6 bases). This CDR3 has 13 residues. Germline V gene sequence: CDR1 LNHDA, CDR2 SQIVND (reference sequence). V lost 3 bases and J 7 bases, leaving 12 bases between the germline ends. The CDR3 DNA reads as TGTGCCAGTAGTATGGCCAGGGGATCTGGCTACACCTTC. Its protein product is CASSMARGSGYTF.

J is TRBJ2-6 and V is TRBV7-9; no clear D gene. The CDR3 is made up of 15 amino acids. Germline loops: CDR1 SEHNR, CDR2 FQNEAQ (reference sequence). Trimming pared 0 bases from V and 0 bases from J, leaving 3 bases between. The CDR3 DNA follows: TGTGCCAGCAGCTTAGCTCACTCTGGGGCCAACGTCCTGACTTTC. Its translation: CASSLAHSGANVLTF.

The chain combines TRBV6-4 with TRBJ1-2; TRBD1 aligns across 7 bases. From germline, CDR1 is MRHNA and CDR2 SNTAGT. Trimming at V came to 2 bases and at J to 13 bases, leaving 13 bases not matched to a gene. The CDR3 contains 14 residues. This CDR3 reads CASSDDLAGQSITF. The CDR3 nucleotides are TGTGCCAGCAGTGACGATTTAGCGGGACAGTCCATCACCTTC.

This clone has more than one count but fewer than ten. The chain joins TRBV5-1 to TRBJ2-1, with 7 nucleotides matching TRBD1. This CDR3 has 15 residues. The germline V gene encodes CDR1 SGHRS and CDR2 YFSETQ. V was pared by 1 base and J by 0 bases, with 1 base of the junction left unmatched. The CDR3 loop is CASSLRGRSYNEQFF. Here the CDR3 DNA reads TGCGCCAGCAGCTTGAGGGGGCGCTCCTACAATGAGCAGTTCTTC. The full variable domain, completed using reference TRBV5-1 and TRBJ2-1, is KAGVTQTPRYLIKTRGQQVTLSCSPISGHRSVSWYQQTPGQGLQFLFEYFSETQRNKGNFPGRFSGRQFSNSRSEMNVSTLELGDSALYLCASSLRGRSYNEQFFGPGTRLTVL.

The rearrangement joins TRBV4-1 to TRBJ2-7; D unresolved. The germline V gene has CDR1 MGHRA and CDR2 YSYEKL. This CDR3 contains 15 residues. The V gene lost 1 base and the J gene lost 6 bases, with 16 bases spanning the gap. CDR3 region: CASSQGGGTRSEQYF. The DNA for the CDR3 is TGCGCCAGCAGCCAAGGCGGCGGAACGCGCTCCGAGCAGTACTTC.

The chain uses TRBV4-3 and TRBJ1-2, with D uncertain. This CDR3 has 15 amino acids. Trimming stripped 1 base from V and 5 bases from J, with 14 bases between. CDR1 is LGHNA and CDR2 is YSLEER in the germline V gene. CDR3 amino acids: CASSQGPAGGYGYTF. The CDR3 DNA reads TGCGCCAGCAGCCAAGGACCCGCCGGAGGGTATGGCTACACCTTC.

The chain carries TRBV4-1 and TRBJ1-1; the match to TRBD1 covers 9 bases. This CDR3 is 16 amino acids long. V lost 0 bases and J lost 3; bases outside the gene matches: 5. Germline V gene lookup returns CDR1 MGHRA and CDR2 YSYEKL. The CDR3 bases are TGCGCCAGCAGCCAAGATGGGACAGGGTCTGACACTGAAGCTTTCTTT. This encodes CASSQDGTGSDTEAFF.

The gene calls are TRBV28 and TRBJ2-1; D possibly corresponds to TRBD2 (6 bases). CDR1 and CDR2 (germline): MDHEN, SYDVKM. V was shortened by 6 bases and J by 4 bases, with 13 bases between the two germline ends. The CDR3 extends over 14 amino acids. The CDR3 DNA is TGTGCCAGCAGCCGAGGCCTAGCGTACAATGAGCAGTTCTTC. It specifies CASSRGLAYNEQFF. The variable domain in full, with the rest retrieved from reference TRBV28 and TRBJ2-1, is DVKVTQSSRYLVKRTGEKVFLECVQDMDHENMFWYRQDPGLGLRLIYFSYDVKMKEKGDIPEGYSVSREKKERFSLILESASTNQTSMYLCASSRGLAYNEQFFGPGTRLTVL.